This T cell receptor (beta chain) was retrieved from a study of blood T cell repertoires in COVID-19. Germline V gene data show CDR1 as SNHLY and CDR2 as FYNNEI. V lost 6 bases to trimming and J lost 7 bases, with 19 bases between them. The CDR3 consists of 14 residues. Seattle enrolled patients during active infection and tracked them longitudinally. Produced via immunoSEQ multiplex PCR; TCRdb's table is partial and in-frame only. The sample has around 300,000 clones, 85% to 90% seen once. The sample consisted of peripheral blood. This receptor was taken from a woman in her 30s with COVID-19, enrolled during active disease. The chain couples TRBV2 to TRBJ2-7; TRBD1 is a possible D gene (7 bases). Here the CDR3 DNA reads TGTGCCAGCAGAGGCAGGGGGGTCCTCCTGGAGCAGTACTTC. As protein: CASRGRGVLLEQYF.